The rows below give T cell receptor beta chains drawn from one sample of a study of cytomegalovirus exposure and HLA in healthy donors. Only in-frame clones appear in the TCRdb table, and some are missing; sequencing was by immunoSEQ multiplex PCR. This table has under 300,000 clones, roughly 86% appearing once. Sequenced: PBMCs. These receptors originate from a woman in her thirties in good health and CMV-seropositive. The conserved cysteine and the conserved F or W are not part of the CDR3 here.

J gene: TRBJ2-1; V gene: TRBV5-6; CDR3 protein: ASSRDNEQF
J gene: TRBJ2-1; V gene: TRBV5-6; CDR3 protein: ASRGARGDEQF
J gene: TRBJ1-1; V gene: TRBV9; CDR3 protein: ASSVEDRGTEAF
J gene: TRBJ1-1; V gene: TRBV6-5; CDR3 protein: ASSYSFGDLNTEAF
J gene: TRBJ1-2; V gene: TRBV11-2; CDR3 protein: ASSLTTTANYGYT
J gene: TRBJ2-1; V gene: TRBV5-1; CDR3 protein: ASSLVESSYNEQF
J gene: TRBJ2-7; V gene: TRBV28; CDR3 protein: ASKASGRKAYEQY
J gene: TRBJ2-7; V gene: TRBV5-5; CDR3 protein: ASSWGLTSYEQY
J gene: TRBJ2-2; V gene: TRBV5-1; CDR3 protein: ASSLGSSPYTGELF
J gene: TRBJ1-5; V gene: TRBV15; CDR3 protein: ATSRSRQTSYPQPQH
J gene: TRBJ2-2; V gene: TRBV5-4; CDR3 protein: ASGLQRENTGELF
J gene: TRBJ2-3; V gene: TRBV4-2; CDR3 protein: ASSQDPPSGSADTQY
J gene: TRBJ1-1; V gene: TRBV5-1; CDR3 protein: ASSPNQGNTEAF
J gene: TRBJ1-3; V gene: TRBV15; CDR3 protein: ATSRGPGHPDTIY
J gene: TRBJ1-5; V gene: TRBV6-1; CDR3 protein: ASSVDGGGNQPQH
J gene: TRBJ2-5; V gene: TRBV6-6; CDR3 protein: ASSTTGRQETQY
J gene: TRBJ2-1; V gene: TRBV7-3; CDR3 protein: ASSLTGRYNEQF
J gene: TRBJ2-5; V gene: TRBV5-4; CDR3 protein: ASSQDKSGTQY
J gene: TRBJ1-2; V gene: TRBV28; CDR3 protein: ASSFGTDYGYT
J gene: TRBJ1-3; V gene: TRBV5-1; CDR3 protein: ASSLGHRGLSSGNTIY
J gene: TRBJ2-1; V gene: TRBV10-1; CDR3 protein: ASSVGPNNEQF
J gene: TRBJ2-2; V gene: TRBV7-3; CDR3 protein: ASSRGTSGPNTGELF
J gene: TRBJ2-2; V gene: TRBV5-1; CDR3 protein: ASSSRMWDTKRNTGELF
J gene: TRBJ2-1; V gene: TRBV11-1; CDR3 protein: ASRLGTSGYNEQF
J gene: TRBJ2-6; V gene: TRBV5-4; CDR3 protein: ASSRRGQGAGANVLT
J gene: TRBJ2-7; V gene: TRBV11-3; CDR3 protein: ASSLLSGSEQY
J gene: TRBJ1-3; V gene: TRBV6-6; CDR3 protein: ASSYHRTGESPTIY
J gene: TRBJ2-5; V gene: TRBV25-1; CDR3 protein: ASSDAGTAQETQY
J gene: TRBJ1-2; V gene: TRBV5-1; CDR3 protein: ASSLTGQGNYGYT
J gene: TRBJ2-7; V gene: TRBV11-1; CDR3 protein: ASSLALTDRGFLYEQY
J gene: TRBJ2-3; V gene: TRBV28; CDR3 protein: ASSSDRVNTDTQY
J gene: TRBJ1-1; V gene: TRBV18; CDR3 protein: ASSRYGGASPNTEAF
J gene: TRBJ2-5; V gene: TRBV5-1; CDR3 protein: ASSWGDSQETQY
J gene: TRBJ1-2; V gene: TRBV19; CDR3 protein: ASGGLEGYGYT
J gene: TRBJ2-1; V gene: TRBV25-1; CDR3 protein: ASSEFWTGPSSNEQF
J gene: TRBJ2-1; V gene: TRBV6-1; CDR3 protein: ASSETSGSYNEQF
J gene: TRBJ2-5; V gene: TRBV7-8; CDR3 protein: ASSLRRGRGETQY
J gene: TRBJ1-4; V gene: TRBV27; CDR3 protein: ASSLSYSYNEKLF
J gene: TRBJ2-7; V gene: TRBV2; CDR3 protein: ASSEIWGGEQY
J gene: TRBJ2-1; V gene: TRBV29-1; CDR3 protein: SVPGLDGYEQF